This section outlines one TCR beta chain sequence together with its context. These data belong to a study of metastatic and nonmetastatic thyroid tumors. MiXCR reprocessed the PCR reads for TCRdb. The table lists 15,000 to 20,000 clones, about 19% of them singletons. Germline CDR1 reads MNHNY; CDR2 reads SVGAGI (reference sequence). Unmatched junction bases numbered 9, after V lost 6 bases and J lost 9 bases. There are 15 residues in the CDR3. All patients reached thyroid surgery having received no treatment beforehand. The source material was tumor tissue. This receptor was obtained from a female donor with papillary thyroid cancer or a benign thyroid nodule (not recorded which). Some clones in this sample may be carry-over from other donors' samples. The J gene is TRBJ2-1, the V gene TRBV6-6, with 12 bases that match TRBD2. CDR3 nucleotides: TGTGCCAGCAGCCGACTAGCGGGAGCGCCCCGTGAGCAGTTCTTC. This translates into CASSRLAGAPREQFF.